The clone carrying this T cell receptor (beta chain) was observed many times. The antigen is unknown. The V gene lost 5 bases and the J gene lost 6 bases, with 11 bases spanning the gap. This CDR3 comprises 12 residues. TCRdb redid the calling of the reads with MiXCR, one entry per CDR3 protein. The sample has approximately 250,000 distinct CDR3 sequences, around 8.7% seen once. This sample is drawn from a study of T cell repertoires in cytomegalovirus infection. Overall study: It can be stated that public TCR beta signatures indicated CMV infection as well as a matching HLA type.

Study-wide results and caveats: Adding up the frequency of public TCR beta families identified people who carried CMV plus the relevant HLA. CMV-specific TCR beta clonotypes restricted by HLA-C dominated the ex vivo response.

The source of this sequence is a human donor in good health (CMV status not recorded). Some clones in this sample may be carry-over from other donors' samples. Sequencing was carried out using PBMCs. V is TRBV12-3 or TRBV12-4 and J is TRBJ2-7; D uncertain. CDR3 in DNA: TGTGCCAGCAGTCCGAGTCACGTCGAGCAGTACTTC. Its protein is CASSPSHVEQYF.